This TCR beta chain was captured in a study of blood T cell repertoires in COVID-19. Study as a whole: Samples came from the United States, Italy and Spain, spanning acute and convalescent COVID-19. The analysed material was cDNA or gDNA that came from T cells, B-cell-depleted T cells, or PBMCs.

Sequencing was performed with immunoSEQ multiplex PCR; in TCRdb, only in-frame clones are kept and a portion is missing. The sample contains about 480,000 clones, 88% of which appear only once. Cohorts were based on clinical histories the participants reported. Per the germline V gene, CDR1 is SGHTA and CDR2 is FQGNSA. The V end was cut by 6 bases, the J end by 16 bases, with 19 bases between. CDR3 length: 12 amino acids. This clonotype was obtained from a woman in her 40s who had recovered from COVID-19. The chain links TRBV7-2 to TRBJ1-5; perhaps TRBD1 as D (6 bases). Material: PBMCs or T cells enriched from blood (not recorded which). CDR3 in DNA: TGTGCCAGCAGTCCAGGGGAGCCTCCCGAACATTTT. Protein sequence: CASSPGEPPEHF.